This T cell receptor (beta chain) was captured in a study (dated by TCRdb to 2015 to 2017). Background for the entire study: The study tested whether tumor-infiltrating Tregs in breast cancer are recruited from blood Tregs or converted in situ from other CD4+ T cell subsets. General study outcomes and caveats: The greatest overlap of tumor-infiltrating Treg TCR alpha and beta sequences was with tumor naive CD4+ T cells, followed next by blood naive CD4+ T cells. The larger-cohort validation was restricted to a single TCR beta V-J rearrangement rather than whole repertoires. Tumor memory CD4+ T cell TCR gene usage was found to cluster with blood and lymph node memory CD4+ cells and with lymph node naive CD4+ cells.

Concerning this clonotype: This receptor's antigen is unknown. Base qualities are missing; no much larger clone stands one base away.

Amplification of full-length TCR variable regions was done by 5' RACE PCR using constant-region reverse primers, and this step was followed by semi-nested PCR with Nested Universal Primer A. Using the ReliaPrep RNA Cell Miniprep System, total RNA was extracted, and the SMARTer RACE 5'/3' Kit was then used to reverse transcribe the RNA into 5'RACE-ready cDNA. Multiplex adaptors were used to barcode full-length TCR alpha and beta libraries, and the barcoded libraries were sequenced on an Illumina MiSeq. For the original study's pipeline: Sequencing data were pooled across the five patients for each of nine subset-tissue groups and compared by unsupervised clustering of TCR gene usage. The Morisita-Horn index was used to calculate repertoire similarity, with shared sequences weighted according to their contribution to each repertoire. TCRdb passed the public sequencing reads through fastp at Q25 and MiXCR, retaining productive beta sequences. Identical CDR3 protein sequences are pooled into one entry, listed with their most common genes and DNA. TCRdb's processing, not the study's, gives the V and J calls here. The sample includes tens of thousands of distinct CDR3 sequences, with approximately 28% observed a single time. In total, the top ten clones hold 4% to 5% of the sample.

The memory CD4+ T cell population was isolated based on a CD4+CD45RO+CD25- phenotype. Tregs, naive and memory CD4+ T cells from tumor, blood and ipsilateral draining lymph nodes of about five breast cancer patients underwent full-length TCR alpha and beta sequencing. Tumor tissue and lymph nodes obtained from ipsilateral axillary dissection were perfused with PBS, minced and then digested with collagenase I and hyaluronidase. FACS confirmed that the sorted cell populations were more than 90% pure. The sample consisted of tumor-infiltrating memory CD4+ T cells sorted from the breast tumor. Sample cell subset or site, as interpreted from the label and publication: memory CD4+ T cells, CD4+CD45RO+CD25-. The origin of this receptor is a female donor with breast cancer.

The DNA sequence reads TGTGCCAGCAGCTTGGCCAGAGAGCCGGGCACATCAAAAGAGACCCAGTACTTC. This translates into CASSLAREPGTSKETQYF. This receptor chain uses TRBV5-6 and TRBJ2-5; no D gene call is confident. The germline V gene yields SGHDT for CDR1 and YYEEEE for CDR2. V drops 0 bases and J drops 3 bases, leaving 21 bases in between. From the cysteine up to the phenylalanine, the CDR3 has a length of 18 residues. Only the CDR3 part of the read is kept: 54 bases, read in frame from the first base.